The present entry profiles one T cell receptor beta chain with its context. The antigen this receptor binds is unknown. Per-nucleotide qualities are absent, and no much larger clonotype sits a single base away. The time point tag for this specimen amounts to: baseline, week 1 (first vaccination visit). The sample's treatment or condition label is to be understood as: pre-vaccination baseline after standard-of-care therapy. All donors had newly diagnosed IDH1-mutant astrocytomas of WHO grade 3 or 4 that showed loss of nuclear ATRX. The samples were drawn from NOA16, a multicentre, single-arm, open-label phase I trial in Germany that tested a mutant IDH1 peptide vaccine in humans for the first time. For immunogenicity testing, the blood drawn at visit V03 was used as the baseline sample. Genomic DNA for TCRB sequencing was isolated from EDTA blood with the DNeasy Blood and Tissue Kit. The sample belongs to a study of a mutant IDH1 vaccine in newly diagnosed glioma (dated by TCRdb to 2020 to 2022). Regarding the study in general: Of the roughly 34 treated patients, around 62% were male and approximately 40% were female, and the mean age was around 40 years. Before enrollment, patients had received standard therapy of radiotherapy alone, temozolomide alone, or radiochemotherapy with temozolomide; most received the combination. Peripheral blood was drawn at six visits: V03 (baseline), V05, V07, V10, V12 and V13. For exploratory analyses, roughly 25 treated patients had longitudinal TCRB deep sequencing done wherever samples were available. The investigation overall reported the following: No apparent relationship was observed between pseudoprogression and alterations in the top peripheral T cell clonotypes detected by TCRB sequencing. PBMC samples for TCRB deep sequencing were selected based on availability. The authors stated that sample limitations prevented analyses of patient blood samples from being reproduced. Vaccine-induced immune responses across multiple MHC alleles were detected in 93.3% of patients.

The library was obtained by the immunoSEQ multiplex PCR assay. Rearranged TCR beta chain sequences were amplified using the hsTCRB Kit according to the manufacturer's protocol. TCRB libraries were sequenced on an Illumina MiSeq. The authors' analysis ran thus. The kit vendor's proprietary platform handled demultiplexing, trimming and gene mapping. TCRdb provides this immuneACCESS table in a form limited to in-frame rearrangements. Some clones are lacking; in checked studies, under half of them reflect an unresolved V gene, and why the rest are absent is not known. The V and J calls and clone size are taken from that table; D and trimming were inferred from the DNA. This sample lists 70,000 or so clones; around 82% were detected once. 4.6% of the sample is taken by the ten largest. This clonotype was obtained from a woman between 18 and 29 years old with glioma. Some clones in this sample may be carry-over from other donors' samples. Sequences were derived from peripheral blood mononuclear cells (PBMCs), sampled from a glioma patient treated with radiotherapy, temozolomide or both.

The CDR3 protein is CSADKRTEAFF. The nucleotides read TGCAGCGCCGATAAACGGACTGAAGCTTTCTTT. The chain couples TRBV29-1 to TRBJ1-1; confidence is insufficient to name the D gene. The CDR3 has 11 amino acids, counting the end cysteine and phenylalanine. The entry retains the CDR3 DNA only, 33 bases that are in frame from base 1. The germline V gene encodes CDR1 SQVTM and CDR2 ANQGSEA. V is pared back by 7 bases and J by 5 bases, with 11 bases lying between the germline termini.